The present T cell receptor beta chain was sequenced within a study of shared clonotypes between healthy human individuals. Using immunoSEQ multiplex PCR, the repertoire was profiled, and TCRdb retains in-frame clones only, with some absent. The sample has millions of clones; more than 85% are singletons. Turning to this clone: No antigen is known for it.

Germline CDR1 is SEHNR and CDR2 is FQNEAQ (reference sequence). This CDR3 is built from 17 residues. Trimming stripped 4 bases from V and 3 bases from J, with 16 bases between. Overall study findings and caveats: Clonotype sharing among donors, it was expected, would be affected by sequencing depth. All-four-donor shared clonotypes had higher generation probabilities than non-shared clonotypes did.

The origin of this receptor is a man between 18 and 29 years old in good health. Some clones in this sample may be carry-over from other donors' samples. Material: naive CD4+ T cells from PBMCs. Subset of the sample: CD45RA+ positively selected. The rearrangement uses TRBV7-9 and TRBJ2-6; TRBD1 might be the D (6 bases). CDR3 protein: CASSYNRQEDGANVLTF. CDR3 nucleotide sequence: TGTGCCAGCAGCTATAACCGACAGGAGGATGGGGCCAACGTCCTGACTTTC. Drawing the rest from reference TRBV7-9 and TRBJ2-6, the complete variable domain is DTGVSQNPRHKITKRGQNVTFRCDPISEHNRLYWYRQTLGQGPEFLTYFQNEAQLEKSRLLSDRFSAERPKGSFSTLEIQRTEQGDSAMYLCASSYNRQEDGANVLTFGAGSRLTVL.